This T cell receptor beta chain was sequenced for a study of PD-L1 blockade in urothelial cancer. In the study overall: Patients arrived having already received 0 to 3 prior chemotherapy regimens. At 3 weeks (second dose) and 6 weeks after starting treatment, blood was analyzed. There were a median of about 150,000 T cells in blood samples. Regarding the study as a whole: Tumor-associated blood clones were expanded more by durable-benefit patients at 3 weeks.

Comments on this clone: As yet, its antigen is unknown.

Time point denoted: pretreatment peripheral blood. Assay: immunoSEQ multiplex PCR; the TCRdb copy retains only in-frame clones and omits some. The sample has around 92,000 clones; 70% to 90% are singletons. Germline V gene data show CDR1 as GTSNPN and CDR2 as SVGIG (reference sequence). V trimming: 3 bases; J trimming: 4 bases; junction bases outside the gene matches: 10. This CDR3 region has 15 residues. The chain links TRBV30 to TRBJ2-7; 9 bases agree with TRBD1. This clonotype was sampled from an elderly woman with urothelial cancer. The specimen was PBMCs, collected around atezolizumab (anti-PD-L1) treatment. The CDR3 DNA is TGTGCCTGGAGGCCTCCGGGACAGGGAGAGTACGAGCAGTACTTC. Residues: CAWRPPGQGEYEQYF.